This T cell receptor beta chain was found in a study of cytomegalovirus exposure and HLA in healthy donors. The CDR3 is 16 amino acids. Between the trimmed V and J ends, which lost 3 bases and 0 bases, there was a span of 12 bases. Germline CDR1 is LGHNT and CDR2 is FRNRAP. Use of 60 Vbeta and 13 Jbeta primers characterized the PCR. The assay was immunoSEQ multiplex PCR, and TCRdb's table has in-frame clones only and misses some. The sample consists of about 55,000 clones, 77% of them appearing once. The source material was PBMCs. The gene calls are TRBV12-5 and TRBJ2-1; D possibly corresponds to TRBD2 (5 bases). This clonotype was obtained from a female donor in good health and CMV-seronegative. CDR3 protein: CASGFGLVFSYNEQFF. For the CDR3, the DNA is TGTGCTAGTGGTTTTGGACTGGTATTCTCCTACAATGAGCAGTTCTTC.